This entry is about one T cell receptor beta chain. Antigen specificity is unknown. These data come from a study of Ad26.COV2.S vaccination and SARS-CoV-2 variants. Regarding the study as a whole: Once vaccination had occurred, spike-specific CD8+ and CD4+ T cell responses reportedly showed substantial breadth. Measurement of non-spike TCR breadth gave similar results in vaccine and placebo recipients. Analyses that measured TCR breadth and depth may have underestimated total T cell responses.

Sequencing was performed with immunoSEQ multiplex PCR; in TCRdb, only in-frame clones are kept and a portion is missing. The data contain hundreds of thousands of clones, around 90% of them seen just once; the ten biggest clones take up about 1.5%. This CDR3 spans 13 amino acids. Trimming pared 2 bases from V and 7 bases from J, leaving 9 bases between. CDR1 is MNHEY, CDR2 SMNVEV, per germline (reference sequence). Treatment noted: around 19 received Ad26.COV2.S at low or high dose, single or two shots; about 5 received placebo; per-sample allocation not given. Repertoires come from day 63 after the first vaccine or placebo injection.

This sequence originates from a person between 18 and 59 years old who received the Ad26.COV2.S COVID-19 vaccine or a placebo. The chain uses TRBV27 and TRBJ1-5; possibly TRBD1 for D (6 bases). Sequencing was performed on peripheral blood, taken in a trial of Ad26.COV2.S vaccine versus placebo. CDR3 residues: CASSLTGFQPQHF. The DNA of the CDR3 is TGTGCCAGCAGTTTAACAGGGTTCCAGCCCCAGCATTTT.